Detailed here is one T cell receptor (beta chain). The antigen remains unidentified. Germline V gives CDR1 MNHEY, CDR2 SVGAGI. J gave up 3 bases and V 8 bases, and 9 bases lay outside the gene matches. The CDR3 consists of 14 residues. TCRdb keeps only in-frame clones here, not all; method: immunoSEQ multiplex PCR. The sample shows about 26,000 clones, 82% of them seen only once. These data come from a study of T cells in localized non-small cell lung cancer. Notes on the study in general: Blood T cell density predicted longer survival; adjacent-lung clonality, shorter. Peak T cell clonality was found in uninvolved adjacent lung, exceeding tumor.

This TCR came from a woman aged 35 to 70 with stage I lung adenocarcinoma. The material sequenced was peripheral blood, taken before any cancer treatment. The V gene is TRBV6-5, the J gene TRBJ1-1; 7 bases fit TRBD1. The CDR3 loop is CASQEGGWYTEAFF. CDR3 nucleotide sequence: TGTGCCAGCCAGGAAGGGGGCTGGTACACTGAAGCTTTCTTT.